A selection of T cell receptor beta chains follows, all from one sample in a study of human T cells and chemical hapten exposure. TCRdb fed the RACE reads into MiXCR, producing one record per CDR3 protein. The sample holds 300,000 to 450,000 distinct CDR3 sequences; over 5% are singletons and the top ten take about 8.2%. Here the sequenced sample was whole blood, taken in connection with sensitization to the hapten diphenylcyclopropenone (DPC). The source of these receptors is a woman aged 18-30 years with alopecia areata. Some clones in this sample may be carry-over from other donors' samples. Both conserved end residues are part of each CDR3. Not all rows give a size; the values are once, few, many and, for expanded clones, a class.

v_call	j_call	clone_size	cdr3_aa
TRBV6-2/TRBV6-3	TRBJ1-2	few	CASSPTGVPGYTF
TRBV28	TRBJ2-7	few	CASRRGNEQYF
TRBV7-2	TRBJ1-4	many	CASSLATGFANEKLFF
TRBV28	TRBJ2-1	few	CASRVPGLGNEQFF
TRBV4-2	TRBJ1-3	many	CASSQDLSAGVTGNTIYF
TRBV7-2	TRBJ1-2	many	CASSLNSYGYTF
TRBV20-1	TRBJ1-5	many	CSATLTGLGDQPQHF
TRBV7-9	TRBJ1-1	.	CASSLAGRGEAFF
TRBV28	TRBJ2-4	few	CASSPRTGGFGIQYF
TRBV10-2	TRBJ2-7	few	CASSDRPGDEQYF
TRBV12-3/TRBV12-4	TRBJ1-5	few	CASRQDGYSNQPQHF
TRBV5-1	TRBJ2-1	many	CASSLGGDNEQFF
TRBV15	TRBJ2-3	.	CASSVWLSTDTQYF
TRBV7-9	TRBJ2-7	.	CASSPSSGRVYEQYF
TRBV5-1	TRBJ2-7	few	CASRATRRYF
TRBV15	TRBJ1-5	.	CATSREARGKGNQPQHF
TRBV12-3/TRBV12-4	TRBJ1-4	few	CASSPGGLGWGDSNEKLFF
TRBV14	TRBJ2-3	.	CASSTQLGTDTQYF
TRBV6-5	TRBJ2-1	.	CASSRGTAPSYNEQFF
TRBV12-3/TRBV12-4	TRBJ1-2	many	CASSRQGEGYGYTF
TRBV29-1	TRBJ2-3	many	CSVEGAPDTQYF
TRBV7-9	TRBJ2-1	.	CASSLRGAPYNEQFF
TRBV3-1	TRBJ2-1	.	CASSQRLAADEQFF
TRBV10-3	TRBJ1-6	.	CAISPGQGGSYNSPLHF
TRBV27	TRBJ2-4	.	CASTSGLQRAKNIQYF
TRBV5-1	TRBJ1-2	few	CASSPIAGAIGYTF
TRBV20-1	TRBJ2-1	few	CSARPPGAGTNEQFF
TRBV6-2/TRBV6-3	TRBJ2-7	many	CASSYRRGEQYF